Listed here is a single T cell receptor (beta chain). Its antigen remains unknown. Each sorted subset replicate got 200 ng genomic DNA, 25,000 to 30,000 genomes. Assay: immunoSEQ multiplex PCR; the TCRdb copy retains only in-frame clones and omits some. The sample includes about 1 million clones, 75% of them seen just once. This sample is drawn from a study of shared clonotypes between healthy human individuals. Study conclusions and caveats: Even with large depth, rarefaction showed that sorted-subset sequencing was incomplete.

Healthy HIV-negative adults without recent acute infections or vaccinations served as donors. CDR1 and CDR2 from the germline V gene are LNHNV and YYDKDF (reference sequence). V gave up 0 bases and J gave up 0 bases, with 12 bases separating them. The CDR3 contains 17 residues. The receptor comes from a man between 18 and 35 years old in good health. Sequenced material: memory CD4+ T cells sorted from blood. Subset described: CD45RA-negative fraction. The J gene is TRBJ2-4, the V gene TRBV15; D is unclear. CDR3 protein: CATSRDGGTLAKNIQYF. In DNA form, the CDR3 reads TGTGCCACCAGCAGAGATGGTGGCACCTTAGCCAAAAACATTCAGTACTTC.